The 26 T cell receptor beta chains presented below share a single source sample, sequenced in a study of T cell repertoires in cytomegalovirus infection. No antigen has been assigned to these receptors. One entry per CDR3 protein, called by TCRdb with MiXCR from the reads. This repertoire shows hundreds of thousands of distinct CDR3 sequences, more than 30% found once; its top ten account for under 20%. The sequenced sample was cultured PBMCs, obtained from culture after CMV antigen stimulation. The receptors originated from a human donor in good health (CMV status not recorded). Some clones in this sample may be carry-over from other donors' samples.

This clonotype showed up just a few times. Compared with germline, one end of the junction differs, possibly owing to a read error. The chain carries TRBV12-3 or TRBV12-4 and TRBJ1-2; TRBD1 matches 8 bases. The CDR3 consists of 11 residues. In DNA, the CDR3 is TGTGCCAGCAGGAACTCAGGGGGCTGCACCTTC. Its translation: CASRNSGGCTF.

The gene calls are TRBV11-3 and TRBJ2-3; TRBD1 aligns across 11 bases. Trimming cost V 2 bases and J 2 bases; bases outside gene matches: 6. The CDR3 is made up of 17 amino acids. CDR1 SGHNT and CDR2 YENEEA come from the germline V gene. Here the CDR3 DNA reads TGTGCCAGCAGCTTATATGGACAGGGGGCAATCACAGATACGCAGTATTTT. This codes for CASSLYGQGAITDTQYF.

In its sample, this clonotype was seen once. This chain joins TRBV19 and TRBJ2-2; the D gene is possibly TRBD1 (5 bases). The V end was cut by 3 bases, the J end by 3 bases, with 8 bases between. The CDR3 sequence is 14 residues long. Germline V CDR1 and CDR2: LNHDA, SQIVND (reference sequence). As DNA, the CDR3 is TGTGCCAGTAGTATGCAGACAGACACCGGGGAGCTGTTTTTT. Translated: CASSMQTDTGELFF.

The CDR3 sequence is CASSVIRGYTEAFF. In DNA, the CDR3 is TGTGCCAGCAGCGTTATCAGGGGGTACACTGAAGCTTTCTTT. V and J are TRBV7-9 and TRBJ1-1; 7 bases map to TRBD1. Germline CDR1 SEHNR, CDR2 FQNEAQ (reference sequence). The V segment lost 5 bases and the J segment 3 bases; nucleotides outside the gene matches: 6. This CDR3 contains 14 residues.

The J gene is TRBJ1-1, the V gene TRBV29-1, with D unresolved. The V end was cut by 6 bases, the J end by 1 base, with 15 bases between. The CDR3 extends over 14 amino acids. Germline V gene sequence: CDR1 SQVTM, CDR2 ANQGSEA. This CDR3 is CSVETFSGNTEAFF. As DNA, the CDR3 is TGCAGCGTGGAAACGTTTTCAGGGAACACTGAAGCTTTCTTT.

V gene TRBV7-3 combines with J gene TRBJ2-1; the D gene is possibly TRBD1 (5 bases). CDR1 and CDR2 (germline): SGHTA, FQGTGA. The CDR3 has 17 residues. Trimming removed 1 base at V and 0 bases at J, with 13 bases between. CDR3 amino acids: CASSLSSFDSSYNEQFF. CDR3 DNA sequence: TGTGCCAGCAGCTTAAGTTCGTTTGACAGCTCCTACAATGAGCAGTTCTTC. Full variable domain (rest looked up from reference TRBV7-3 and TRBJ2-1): GAGVSQTPSNKVTEKGKYVELRCDPISGHTALYWYRQSLGQGPEFLIYFQGTGAADDSGLPNDRFFAVRPEGSVSTLKIQRTERGDSAVYLCASSLSSFDSSYNEQFFGPGTRLTVL.

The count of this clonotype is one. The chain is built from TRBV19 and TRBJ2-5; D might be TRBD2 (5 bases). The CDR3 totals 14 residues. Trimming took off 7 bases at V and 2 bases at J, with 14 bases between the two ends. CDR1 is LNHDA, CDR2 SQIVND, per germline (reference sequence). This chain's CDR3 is CASKEAGQQETQYF. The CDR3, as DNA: TGTGCCAGTAAAGAGGCGGGCCAGCAAGAGACCCAGTACTTC. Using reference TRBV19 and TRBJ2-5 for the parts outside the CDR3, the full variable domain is DGGITQSPKYLFRKEGQNVTLSCEQNLNHDAMYWYRQDPGQGLRLIYYSQIVNDFQKGDIAEGYSVSREKKESFPLTVTSAQKNPTAFYLCASKEAGQQETQYFGPGTRLLVL.

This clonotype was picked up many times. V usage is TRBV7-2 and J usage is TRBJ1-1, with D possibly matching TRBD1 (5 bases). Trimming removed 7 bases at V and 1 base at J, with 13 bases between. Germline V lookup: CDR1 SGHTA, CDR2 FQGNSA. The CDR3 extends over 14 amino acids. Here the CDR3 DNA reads TGTGCCAGCACCCCTTCGGGGCAGAACACTGAAGCTTTCTTT. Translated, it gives CASTPSGQNTEAFF.

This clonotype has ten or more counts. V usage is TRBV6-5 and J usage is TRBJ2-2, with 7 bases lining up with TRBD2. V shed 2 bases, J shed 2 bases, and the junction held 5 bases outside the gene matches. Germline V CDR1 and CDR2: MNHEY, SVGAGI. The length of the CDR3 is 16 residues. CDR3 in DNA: TGTGCCAGCAGTTACGGTGCGGGAGTCAACACCGGGGAGCTGTTTTTT. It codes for CASSYGAGVNTGELFF.

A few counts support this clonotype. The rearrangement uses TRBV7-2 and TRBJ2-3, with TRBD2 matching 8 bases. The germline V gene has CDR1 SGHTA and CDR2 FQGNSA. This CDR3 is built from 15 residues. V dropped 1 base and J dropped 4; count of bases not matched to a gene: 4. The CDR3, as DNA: TGTGCCAGCAGCTTAGAGCGGGGGAGGTCAGATACGCAGTATTTT. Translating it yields CASSLERGRSDTQYF.

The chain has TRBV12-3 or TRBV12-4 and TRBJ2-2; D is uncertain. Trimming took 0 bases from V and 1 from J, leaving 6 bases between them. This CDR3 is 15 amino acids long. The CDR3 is CASSLALGNTGELFF. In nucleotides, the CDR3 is TGTGCCAGCAGTTTAGCCCTGGGGAACACCGGGGAGCTGTTTTTT.

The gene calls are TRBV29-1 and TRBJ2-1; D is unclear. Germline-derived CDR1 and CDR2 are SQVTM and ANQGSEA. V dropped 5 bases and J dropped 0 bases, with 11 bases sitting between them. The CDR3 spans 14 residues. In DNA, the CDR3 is TGCAGCGTTTCGTCCTATTCCTCCTACAATGAGCAGTTCTTC. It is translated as CSVSSYSSYNEQFF.

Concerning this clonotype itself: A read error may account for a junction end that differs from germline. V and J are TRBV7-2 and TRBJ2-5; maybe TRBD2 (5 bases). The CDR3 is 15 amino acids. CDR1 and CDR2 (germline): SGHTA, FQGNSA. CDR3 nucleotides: TGTGCCAGCAACTTAGCGAGGGCATCTGGGGAGACCCAGTACTTC. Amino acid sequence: CASNLARASGETQYF.

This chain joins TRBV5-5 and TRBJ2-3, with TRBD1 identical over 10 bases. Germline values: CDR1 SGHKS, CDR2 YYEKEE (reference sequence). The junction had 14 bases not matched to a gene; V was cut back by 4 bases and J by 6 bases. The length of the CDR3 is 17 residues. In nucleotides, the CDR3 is TGTGCCAGCAGCCCTACCCAGGACAGGGGGGTATCGGATACGCAGTATTTT. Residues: CASSPTQDRGVSDTQYF.

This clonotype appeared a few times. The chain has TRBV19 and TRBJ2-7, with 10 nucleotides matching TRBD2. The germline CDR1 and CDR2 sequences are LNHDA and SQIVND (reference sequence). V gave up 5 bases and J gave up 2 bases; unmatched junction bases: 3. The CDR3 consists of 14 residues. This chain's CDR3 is CASSHSGRTYEQYF. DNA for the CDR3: TGTGCCAGTAGTCATAGCGGGAGGACCTACGAGCAGTACTTC.

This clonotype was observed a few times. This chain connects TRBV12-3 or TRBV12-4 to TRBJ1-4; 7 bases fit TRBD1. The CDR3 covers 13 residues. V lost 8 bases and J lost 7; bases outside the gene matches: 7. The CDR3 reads CASGLTGSEKLFF. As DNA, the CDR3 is TGTGCCAGCGGATTGACAGGGAGTGAAAAACTGTTTTTT.

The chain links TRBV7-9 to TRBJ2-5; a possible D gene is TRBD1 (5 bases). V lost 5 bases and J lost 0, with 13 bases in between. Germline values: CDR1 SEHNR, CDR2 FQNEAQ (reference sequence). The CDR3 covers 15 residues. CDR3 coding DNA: TGTGCCAGCAGCATCGGACAAACGTACCAAGAGACCCAGTACTTC. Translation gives CASSIGQTYQETQYF.

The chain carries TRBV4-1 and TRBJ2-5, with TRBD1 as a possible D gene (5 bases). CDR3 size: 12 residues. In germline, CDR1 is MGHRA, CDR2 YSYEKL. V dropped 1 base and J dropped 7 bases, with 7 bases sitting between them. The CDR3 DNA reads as TGCGCCAGCAGCCAAGTTCAGGGGACCCAGTACTTC. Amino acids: CASSQVQGTQYF.

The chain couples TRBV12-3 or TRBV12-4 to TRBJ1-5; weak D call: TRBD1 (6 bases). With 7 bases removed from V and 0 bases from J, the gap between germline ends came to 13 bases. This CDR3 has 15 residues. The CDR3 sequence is CASTLDRDSNQPQHF. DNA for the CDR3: TGTGCCAGCACCTTGGACAGAGATAGCAATCAGCCCCAGCATTTT.

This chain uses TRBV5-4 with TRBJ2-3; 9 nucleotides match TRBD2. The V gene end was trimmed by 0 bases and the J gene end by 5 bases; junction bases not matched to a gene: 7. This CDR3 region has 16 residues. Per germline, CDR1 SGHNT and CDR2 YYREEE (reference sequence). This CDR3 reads CASSLGLAAEGDTQYF. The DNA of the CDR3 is TGTGCCAGCAGCTTGGGACTAGCGGCTGAAGGAGATACGCAGTATTTT.

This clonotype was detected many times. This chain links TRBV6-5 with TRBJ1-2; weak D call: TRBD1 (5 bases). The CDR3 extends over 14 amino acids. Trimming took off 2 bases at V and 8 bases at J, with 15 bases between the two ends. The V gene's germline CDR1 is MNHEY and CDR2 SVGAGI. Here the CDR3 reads CASSYRQSADGYTF. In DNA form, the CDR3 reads TGTGCCAGCAGTTACCGACAGAGCGCCGACGGCTACACCTTC.

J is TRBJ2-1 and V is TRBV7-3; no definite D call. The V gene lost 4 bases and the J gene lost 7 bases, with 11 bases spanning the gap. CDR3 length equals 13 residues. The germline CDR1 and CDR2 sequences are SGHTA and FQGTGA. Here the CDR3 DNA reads TGTGCCAGCAGCTCACTCATCTCAAATGAGCAGTTCTTC. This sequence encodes CASSSLISNEQFF.

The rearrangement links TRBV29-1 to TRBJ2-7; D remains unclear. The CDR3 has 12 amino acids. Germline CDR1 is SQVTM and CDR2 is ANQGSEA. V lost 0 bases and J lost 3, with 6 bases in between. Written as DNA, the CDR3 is TGCAGCGTTGAAGATCGTCACTACGAGCAGTACTTC. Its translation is CSVEDRHYEQYF.

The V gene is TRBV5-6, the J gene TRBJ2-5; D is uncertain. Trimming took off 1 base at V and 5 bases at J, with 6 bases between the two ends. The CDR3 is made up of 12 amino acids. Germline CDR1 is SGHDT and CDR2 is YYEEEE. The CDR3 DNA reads TGTGCCAGCAGCTTGTTTGAGGAGACCCAGTACTTC. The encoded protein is CASSLFEETQYF.

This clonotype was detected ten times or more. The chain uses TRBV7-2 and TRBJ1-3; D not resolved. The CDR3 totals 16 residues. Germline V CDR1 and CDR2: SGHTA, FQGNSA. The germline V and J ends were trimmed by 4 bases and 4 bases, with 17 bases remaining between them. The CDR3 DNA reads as TGTGCCAGCAGCTCGCGGCCTTCTCTAGCCGGAAACACCATATATTTT. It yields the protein CASSSRPSLAGNTIYF.

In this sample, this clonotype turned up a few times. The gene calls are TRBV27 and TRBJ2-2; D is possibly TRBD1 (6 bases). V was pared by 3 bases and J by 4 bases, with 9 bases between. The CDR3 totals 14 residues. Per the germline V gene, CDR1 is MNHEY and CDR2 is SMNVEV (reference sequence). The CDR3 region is CASSLTRGTGELFF. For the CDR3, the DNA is TGTGCCAGCAGTTTGACCAGGGGCACCGGGGAGCTGTTTTTT.